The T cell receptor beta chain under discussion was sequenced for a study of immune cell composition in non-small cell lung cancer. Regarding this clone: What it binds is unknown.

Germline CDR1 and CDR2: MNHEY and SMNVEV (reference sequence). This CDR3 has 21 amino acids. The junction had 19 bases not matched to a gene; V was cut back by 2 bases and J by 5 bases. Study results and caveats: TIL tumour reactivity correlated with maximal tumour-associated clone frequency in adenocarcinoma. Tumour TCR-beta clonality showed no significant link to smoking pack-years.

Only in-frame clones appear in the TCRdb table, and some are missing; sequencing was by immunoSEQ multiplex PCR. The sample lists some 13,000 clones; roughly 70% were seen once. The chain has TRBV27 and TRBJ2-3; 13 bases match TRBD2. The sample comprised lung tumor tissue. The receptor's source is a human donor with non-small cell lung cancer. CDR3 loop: CASSLNVGGLAGVVEIDTQYF. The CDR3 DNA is TGTGCCAGCAGTTTAAACGTGGGAGGACTAGCGGGAGTGGTAGAAATAGATACGCAGTATTTT.